The rows below give T cell receptor beta chains drawn from one sample of a study of blood T cell repertoires in COVID-19. Sequencing used immunoSEQ multiplex PCR; TCRdb keeps in-frame clones, though not all of them. Of 75,000 to 100,000 clones in the sample, roughly 80% are singletons; the top ten hold 4% to 5.5%. What was sequenced was peripheral blood. Receptors were obtained from a man aged 60-69 years with acute or convalescent COVID-19. Each CDR3 is given without its conserved first and last residue. The order of the fields is J gene, V gene, CDR3 protein.

>TRBJ1-2|TRBV4-2
ASSQDIKSGYLYGYT
>TRBJ2-7|TRBV6-5
ASTARQGSTYEQY
>TRBJ1-1|TRBV11-3
ASSLIATTEAF
>TRBJ2-7|TRBV7-2
ASSSGLAGEQY
>TRBJ2-1|TRBV4-2
ASSSQTGTYNEQF
>TRBJ2-2|TRBV2
ASSYGRGDTGELF
>TRBJ2-1|TRBV6-6
ASSYGQGTYNEQF
>TRBJ2-7|TRBV3-1/TRBV3-2
ASSPGTGPYYEQY
>TRBJ2-7|TRBV7-2
ASSYVWGLGSYEQY
>TRBJ2-1|TRBV2
ASKREGSYNEQF
>TRBJ2-3|TRBV19
ASSVGVRGRTDTQY
>TRBJ2-7|TRBV7-3
ASSLTGSESEQY
>TRBJ1-4|TRBV6-5
ASSRQYNEKLF
>TRBJ2-7|TRBV14
ASSLTGYEQY
>TRBJ2-7|TRBV2
ASMAGAYEQY
>TRBJ2-5|TRBV7-2
ASSLSRETQY
>TRBJ2-5|TRBV5-1
ASSAPGETQY
>TRBJ2-5|TRBV11-3
ASSLGLAGAGRETQY
>TRBJ2-3|TRBV13
ASSLAGAGGTDTQY
>TRBJ1-2|TRBV7-9
ASSPGVYGYT
>TRBJ1-1|TRBV30
AWSVHRGDTEAF
>TRBJ2-4|TRBV6-5
ASSYSLAGGNIQY
>TRBJ2-4|TRBV3-1/TRBV3-2
ASSPHPTHVASGNKNIQY
>TRBJ1-5|TRBV7-9
ASSYSQGNQPQH
>TRBJ1-6|TRBV7-2
ASSSPGAGNSPLH
>TRBJ2-7|TRBV6-5
ASSYAGTAVEQY
>TRBJ2-1|TRBV6-2/TRBV6-3
ASSLTGVGEQF
>TRBJ1-1|TRBV12-5
ASGLGRDSNTEAF
>TRBJ2-7|TRBV19
ASSISGQGAYEQY
>TRBJ2-4|TRBV3-1/TRBV3-2
ASSQDHGLAGAKNIQY
>TRBJ2-7|TRBV10-3
AISGGHEQY
>TRBJ1-2|TRBV11-3
ASSPLMESPRGYT
>TRBJ2-1|TRBV7-8
ASSLAPVLNNEQF
>TRBJ2-7|TRBV9
ASSVGASGGVSYEQY
>TRBJ2-6|TRBV27
ASSPGTGDSGANVLT
>TRBJ1-1|TRBV12-3/TRBV12-4
ASWRSGGTEAF
>TRBJ2-7|TRBV19
ASSTWDRPYEQY
>TRBJ2-1|TRBV7-6
ASSEGLAATYNEQF
>TRBJ2-2|TRBV5-1
ASSDITNTGELF
>TRBJ1-1|TRBV12-1
ASRLQTTALFAMNTEAF
>TRBJ2-1|TRBV9
ASSLTSSYNEQF
>TRBJ2-7|TRBV19
ASSFRTSGRALSYEQY
>TRBJ1-1|TRBV10-2
ASNHRRNTEAF
>TRBJ2-2|TRBV6-5
ASRDRVGLTGELF